The sample holds a few counts of the clone carrying this T cell receptor beta chain. Its antigen is as yet unknown. This sample is drawn from a study of T-cell memory formation after mild COVID-19. TCRdb reprocessed the 5' RACE reads via MiXCR and lists one record per CDR3 protein. The sample records 300,000 to 400,000 distinct CDR3 sequences, approximately 27% being singletons. Germline loops: CDR1 SGHTA, CDR2 FQGTGA. V gave up 5 bases and J gave up 2 bases, with 11 bases separating them. This CDR3 spans 14 amino acids. Regarding the study as a whole: Contracting CD4+ clones were located mainly in CM and EM, and CD8+ clones in EMRA. Researchers could not confirm that second-wave clones peaking on day 37 targeted SARS-CoV-2.

The sequencing sample was made of PBMCs or a T cell subset sorted from them (not recorded which). The chain combines TRBV7-3 with TRBJ2-3; D call uncertain. This clonotype was sampled from an adult woman who had mild COVID-19 (a few samples of this study predate the infection). Cell type and time point are not known. The CDR3 coding sequence is TGTGCCAGCAGCACCCTAGGGCCCACAGATACGCAGTATTTT. Translation gives CASSTLGPTDTQYF.